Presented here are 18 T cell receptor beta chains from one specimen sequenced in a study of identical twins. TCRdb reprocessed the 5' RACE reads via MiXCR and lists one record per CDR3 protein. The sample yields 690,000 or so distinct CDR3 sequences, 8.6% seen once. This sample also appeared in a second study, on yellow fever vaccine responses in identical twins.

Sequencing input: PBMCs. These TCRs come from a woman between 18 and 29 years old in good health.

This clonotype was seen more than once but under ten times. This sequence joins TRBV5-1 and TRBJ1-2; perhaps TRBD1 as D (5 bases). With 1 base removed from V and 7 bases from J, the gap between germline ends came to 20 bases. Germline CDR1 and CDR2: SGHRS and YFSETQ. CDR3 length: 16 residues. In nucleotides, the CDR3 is TGCGCCAGCAGCTTGAGGTTGGACACTCACCCCCGTGGCTACACCTTC. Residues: CASSLRLDTHPRGYTF.

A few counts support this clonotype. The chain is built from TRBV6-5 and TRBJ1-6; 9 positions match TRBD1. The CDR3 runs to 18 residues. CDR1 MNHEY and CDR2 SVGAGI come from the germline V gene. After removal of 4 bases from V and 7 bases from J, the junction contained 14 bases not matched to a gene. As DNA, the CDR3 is TGTGCCAGCAGTTCCCCCTCGACCGGGACAGGGAAAAATTCACCCCTCCACTTT. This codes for CASSSPSTGTGKNSPLHF.

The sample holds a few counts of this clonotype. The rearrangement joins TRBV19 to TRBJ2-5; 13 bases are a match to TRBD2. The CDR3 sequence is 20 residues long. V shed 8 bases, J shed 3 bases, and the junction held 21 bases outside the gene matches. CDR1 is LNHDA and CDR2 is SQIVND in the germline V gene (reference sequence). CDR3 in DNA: TGTGCCAGTGCGCCCGGGCCCAACGTCGGGACTAGCGGGAAAAAAGAGACCCAGTACTTC. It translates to CASAPGPNVGTSGKKETQYF.

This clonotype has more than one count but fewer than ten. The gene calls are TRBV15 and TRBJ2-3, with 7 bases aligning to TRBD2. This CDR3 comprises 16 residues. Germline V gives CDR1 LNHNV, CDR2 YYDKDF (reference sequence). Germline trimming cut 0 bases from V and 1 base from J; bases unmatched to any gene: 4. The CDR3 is CATSRERGWGTDTQYF. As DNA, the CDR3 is TGTGCCACCAGCAGAGAGCGGGGGTGGGGCACAGATACGCAGTATTTT.

The CDR3 protein is CASSRKGLAGGPGTGELFF. Here the CDR3 DNA reads TGTGCCAGCAGCCGAAAGGGACTAGCGGGAGGGCCGGGCACCGGGGAGCTGTTTTTT. The rearrangement links TRBV12-3 or TRBV12-4 to TRBJ2-2; TRBD2 matches 16 bases. The CDR3 consists of 19 residues. V trimming: 6 bases; J trimming: 4 bases; junction bases outside the gene matches: 11.

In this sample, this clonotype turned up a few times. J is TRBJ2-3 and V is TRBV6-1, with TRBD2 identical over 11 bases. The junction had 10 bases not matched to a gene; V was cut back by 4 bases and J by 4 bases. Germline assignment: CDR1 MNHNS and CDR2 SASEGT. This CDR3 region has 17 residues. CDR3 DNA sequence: TGTGCCAGCAGTGCGACTAGCGGGGCGCTTTTGGCAGATACGCAGTATTTT. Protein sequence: CASSATSGALLADTQYF.

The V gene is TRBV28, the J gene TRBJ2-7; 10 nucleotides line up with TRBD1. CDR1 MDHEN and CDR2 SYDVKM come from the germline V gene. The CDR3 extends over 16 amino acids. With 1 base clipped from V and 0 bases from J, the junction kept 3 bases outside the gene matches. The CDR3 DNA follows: TGTGCCAGCAGTTTATTTGGGACAGGGGACTCCTACGAGCAGTACTTC. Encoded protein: CASSLFGTGDSYEQYF.

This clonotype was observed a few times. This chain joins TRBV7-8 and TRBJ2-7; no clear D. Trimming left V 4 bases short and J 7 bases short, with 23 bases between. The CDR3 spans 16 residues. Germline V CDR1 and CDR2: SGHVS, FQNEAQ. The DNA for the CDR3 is TGTGCCAGCAGCTCGCGTCTGGAGACGGCGCCTATGGAGCAGTACTTC. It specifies CASSSRLETAPMEQYF. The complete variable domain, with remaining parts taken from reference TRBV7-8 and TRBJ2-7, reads GAGVSQSPRYKVAKRGQDVALRCDPISGHVSLFWYQQALGQGPEFLTYFQNEAQLDKSGLPSDRFFAERPEGSVSTLKIQRTQQEDSAVYLCASSSRLETAPMEQYFGPGTRLTVT.

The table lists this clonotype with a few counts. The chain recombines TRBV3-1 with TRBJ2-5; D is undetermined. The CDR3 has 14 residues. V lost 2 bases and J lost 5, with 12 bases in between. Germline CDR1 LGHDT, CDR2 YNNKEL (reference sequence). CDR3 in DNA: TGTGCCAGCAGCCAAAACCCCTCAGAGGAGACCCAGTACTTC. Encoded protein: CASSQNPSEETQYF.

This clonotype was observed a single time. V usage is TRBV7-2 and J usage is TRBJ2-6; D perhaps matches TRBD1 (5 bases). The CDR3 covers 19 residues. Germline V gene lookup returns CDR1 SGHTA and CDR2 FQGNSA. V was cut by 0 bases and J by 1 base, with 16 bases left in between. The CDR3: CASSLAPGRATSGANVLTF. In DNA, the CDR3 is TGTGCCAGCAGCTTAGCCCCTGGCAGGGCGACATCTGGGGCCAACGTCCTGACTTTC. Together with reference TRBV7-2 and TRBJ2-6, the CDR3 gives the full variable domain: GAGVSQSPSNKVTEKGKDVELRCDPISGHTALYWYRQSLGQGLEFLIYFQGNSAPDKSGLPSDRFSAERTGGSVSTLTIQRTQQEDSAVYLCASSLAPGRATSGANVLTFGAGSRLTVL.

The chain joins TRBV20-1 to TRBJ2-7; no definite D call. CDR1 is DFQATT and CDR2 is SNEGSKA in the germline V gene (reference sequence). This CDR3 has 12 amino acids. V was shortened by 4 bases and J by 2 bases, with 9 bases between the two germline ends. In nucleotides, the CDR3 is TGCAGTGCTACGGACGCGCCCTACGAGCAGTACTTC. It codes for CSATDAPYEQYF.

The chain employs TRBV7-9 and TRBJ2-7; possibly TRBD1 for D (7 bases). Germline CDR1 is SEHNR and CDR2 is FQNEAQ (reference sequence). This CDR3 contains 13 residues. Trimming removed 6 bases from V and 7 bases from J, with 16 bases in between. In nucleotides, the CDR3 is TGTGCCAGCAGTTACGGAGGGGGCTGGGAGCAGTACTTC. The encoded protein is CASSYGGGWEQYF. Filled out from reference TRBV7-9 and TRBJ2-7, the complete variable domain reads DTGVSQNPRHKITKRGQNVTFRCDPISEHNRLYWYRQTLGQGPEFLTYFQNEAQLEKSRLLSDRFSAERPKGSFSTLEIQRTEQGDSAMYLCASSYGGGWEQYFGPGTRLTVT.

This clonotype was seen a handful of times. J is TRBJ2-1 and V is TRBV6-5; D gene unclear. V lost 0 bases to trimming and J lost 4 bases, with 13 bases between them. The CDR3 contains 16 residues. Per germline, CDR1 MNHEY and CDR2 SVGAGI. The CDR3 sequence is CASSYSGFSSYNEQFF. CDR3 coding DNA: TGTGCCAGCAGTTACTCAGGGTTCTCCTCGTACAATGAGCAGTTCTTC.

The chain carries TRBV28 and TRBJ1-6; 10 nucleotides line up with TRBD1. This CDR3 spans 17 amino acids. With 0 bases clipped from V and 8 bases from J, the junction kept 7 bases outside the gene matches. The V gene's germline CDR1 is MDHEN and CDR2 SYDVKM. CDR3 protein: CASSLWSGQGLDSPLHF. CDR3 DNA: TGTGCCAGCAGTTTATGGTCGGGACAGGGGTTGGATTCACCCCTCCACTTT.

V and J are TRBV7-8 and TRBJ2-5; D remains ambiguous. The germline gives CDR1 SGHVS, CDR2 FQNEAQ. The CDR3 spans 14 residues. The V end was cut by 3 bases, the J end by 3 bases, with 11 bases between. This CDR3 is CASSLGMRKETQYF. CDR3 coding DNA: TGTGCCAGCAGCTTGGGGATGCGGAAAGAGACCCAGTACTTC.

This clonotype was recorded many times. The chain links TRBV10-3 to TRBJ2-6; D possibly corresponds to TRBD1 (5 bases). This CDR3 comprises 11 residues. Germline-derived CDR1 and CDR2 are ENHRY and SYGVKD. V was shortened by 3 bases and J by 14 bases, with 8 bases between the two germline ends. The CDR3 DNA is TGTGCCATCAGTGAAGGGGTTATCCTGACTTTC. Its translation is CAISEGVILTF.

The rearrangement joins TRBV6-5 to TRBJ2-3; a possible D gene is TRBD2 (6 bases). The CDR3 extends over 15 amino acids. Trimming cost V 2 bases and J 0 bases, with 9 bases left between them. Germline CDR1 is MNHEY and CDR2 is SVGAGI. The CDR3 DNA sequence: TGTGCCAGCAGTTACCGGGCGGGAAGCACAGATACGCAGTATTTT. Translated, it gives CASSYRAGSTDTQYF.

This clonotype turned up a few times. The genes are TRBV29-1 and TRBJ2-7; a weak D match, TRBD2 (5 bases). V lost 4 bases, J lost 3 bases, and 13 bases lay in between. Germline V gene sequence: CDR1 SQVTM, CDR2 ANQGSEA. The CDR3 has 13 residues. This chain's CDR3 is CSVGQDRGYEQYF. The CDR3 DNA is TGCAGCGTTGGACAAGATCGGGGCTACGAGCAGTACTTC.